This T cell receptor beta chain was sequenced during a study of blood T cell repertoires in COVID-19. Only in-frame clones appear in the TCRdb table, and some are missing; sequencing was by immunoSEQ multiplex PCR. The data show some 50,000 clones, around 82% seen once. CDR1 is LNHDA and CDR2 is SQIVND in the germline V gene (reference sequence). V shed 5 bases, J shed 5 bases, and the junction held 8 bases outside the gene matches. The CDR3 sequence is 17 residues long. Sequenced input: peripheral blood. The V gene is TRBV19, the J gene TRBJ2-2; 13 bases are a match to TRBD2. The clonotype comes from a woman of 80 years or more with acute or convalescent COVID-19. CDR3 coding DNA: TGTGCCAGTAGTGGGACTAGCGGGGCCCATAGGACCGGGGAGCTGTTTTTT. Protein sequence: CASSGTSGAHRTGELFF.